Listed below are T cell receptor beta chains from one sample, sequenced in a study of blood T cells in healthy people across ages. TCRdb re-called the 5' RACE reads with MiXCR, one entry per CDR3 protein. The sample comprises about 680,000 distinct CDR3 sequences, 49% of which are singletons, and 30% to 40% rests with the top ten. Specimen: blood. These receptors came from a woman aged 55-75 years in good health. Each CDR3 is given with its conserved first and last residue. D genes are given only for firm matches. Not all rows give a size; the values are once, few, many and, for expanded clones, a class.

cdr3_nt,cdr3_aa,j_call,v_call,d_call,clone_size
TGCGCCAGCAGCTTCCGACTAGCGGGAGGGCCGGAGACCCAGTACTTC,CASSFRLAGGPETQYF,TRBJ2-5,TRBV5-1,TRBD2,few
TGTGCCAGCACAAAGAGGGCGGCTAGCGGGATGGGGTACAATGAGCAGTTCTTC,CASTKRAASGMGYNEQFF,TRBJ2-1,TRBV28,TRBD2,few
TGTGCCAGCAGCAAACAGGGCTCCTACGAGCAGTACTTC,CASSKQGSYEQYF,TRBJ2-7,TRBV7-9,NA,NA
TGTGCCAGCAGCCAACAAGCCGGGACAGGGGGCGGCGAGCAGTACTTC,CASSQQAGTGGGEQYF,TRBJ2-7,TRBV7-9,TRBD1,NA
TGCGCCACTACGAAACTAGGGGCCTACAATGAGCAGTTCTTC,CATTKLGAYNEQFF,TRBJ2-1,TRBV5-1,NA,few
TGTGCCAGTAGTCCAAAACTAGCGGGAGTATACGAGCAGTACTTC,CASSPKLAGVYEQYF,TRBJ2-7,TRBV19,TRBD2,NA
TGTGCCAGCAGCGTAGGGGGCGGGAGCTTTACTGATGAGCAGTTCTTC,CASSVGGGSFTDEQFF,TRBJ2-1,TRBV9,TRBD2,many
TGTGCCAGCAGTTTAGGTGGCAGGACGGAGACCCAGTACTTC,CASSLGGRTETQYF,TRBJ2-5,TRBV12-3/TRBV12-4,NA,few
TGTGCCAGCGGCAGGGGCGGAGATACGCAGTATTTT,CASGRGGDTQYF,TRBJ2-3,TRBV7-3,NA,NA
TGCGCCAGCAGCTCGACAGGGCCCCAAGAGACCCAGTACTTC,CASSSTGPQETQYF,TRBJ2-5,TRBV5-1,TRBD1,NA
TGTGCCAGCAGCCCCGGGATTACACCCTACGAGCAGTACTTC,CASSPGITPYEQYF,TRBJ2-7,TRBV27,NA,NA
TGCAGCGTTAAGGCCGGACGGGAAATAGCCAAAAACATTCAGTACTTC,CSVKAGREIAKNIQYF,TRBJ2-4,TRBV29-1,NA,few
TGTGCCAGCGGTTACAGGGACACGAACGTTGAAGCTTTCTTT,CASGYRDTNVEAFF,TRBJ1-1,TRBV6-6,NA,NA
TGTGCCATCAGTGGGGACAGCGGAAATGAAAAACTGTTTTTT,CAISGDSGNEKLFF,TRBJ1-4,TRBV10-3,TRBD1,NA
TGTGCCAGCAGTTACCGGGACTACTACGAGCAGTACTTC,CASSYRDYYEQYF,TRBJ2-7,TRBV6-2/TRBV6-3,TRBD2,few
TGTGCCAGCAGTTACTCGGTCCCGGGACACCTCTACGAGCAGTACTTC,CASSYSVPGHLYEQYF,TRBJ2-7,TRBV6-5,NA,NA
TGTGCCAGCAGCGTAGGAGCGGGAGGGGGCCAAGAGACCCAGTACTTC,CASSVGAGGGQETQYF,TRBJ2-5,TRBV9,TRBD2,once
TGTGCCAGCAGCCAGTCCCCGACTCGACAAGAGACCCAGTACTTC,CASSQSPTRQETQYF,TRBJ2-5,TRBV4-2,NA,few
TGTGCCAGCAGTCCAGCCGGGACACCAACAGATACGCAGTATTTT,CASSPAGTPTDTQYF,TRBJ2-3,TRBV5-4,NA,NA
TGTGCCAGCAGCTCGCGGAGGGGAGACTACGAGCAGTACTTC,CASSSRRGDYEQYF,TRBJ2-7,TRBV7-2,NA,NA
TGTGCCAGCAGCCAAGATACGGGACTAGCGGGAAAGTACTTC,CASSQDTGLAGKYF,TRBJ2-7,TRBV4-2,TRBD2,NA
TGTGCCAGCAGTTTAACTAGCGGGAGTCGCCACTACAATGAGCAGTTCTTC,CASSLTSGSRHYNEQFF,TRBJ2-1,TRBV12-3/TRBV12-4,TRBD2,NA
TGCGCCAGCAGCCAAGATACGGCTAGCGGGATCGACAATGAGCAGTTCTTC,CASSQDTASGIDNEQFF,TRBJ2-1,TRBV4-3,TRBD2,few
TGTGCCAGCAAAACCGGACGGACCTACGAGCAGTACTTC,CASKTGRTYEQYF,TRBJ2-7,TRBV6-5,NA,NA
TGTGCCAGCAGCGAACGAAGGCTGGGGGGTGTAGTCCACAATGAGCAGTACTTC,CASSERRLGGVVHNEQYF,TRBJ2-7,TRBV7-9,NA,NA